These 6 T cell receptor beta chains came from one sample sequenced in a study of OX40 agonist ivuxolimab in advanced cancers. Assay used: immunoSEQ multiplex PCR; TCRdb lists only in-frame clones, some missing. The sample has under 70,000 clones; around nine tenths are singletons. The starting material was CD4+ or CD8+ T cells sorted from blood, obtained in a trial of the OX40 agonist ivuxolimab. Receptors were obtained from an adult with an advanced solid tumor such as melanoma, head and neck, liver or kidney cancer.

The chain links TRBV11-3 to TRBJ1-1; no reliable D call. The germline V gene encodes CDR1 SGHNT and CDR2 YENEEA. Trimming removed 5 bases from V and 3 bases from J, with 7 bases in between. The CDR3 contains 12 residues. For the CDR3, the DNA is TGTGCCAGCAGCCGCGGGGACACTGAAGCTTTCTTT. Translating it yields CASSRGDTEAFF.

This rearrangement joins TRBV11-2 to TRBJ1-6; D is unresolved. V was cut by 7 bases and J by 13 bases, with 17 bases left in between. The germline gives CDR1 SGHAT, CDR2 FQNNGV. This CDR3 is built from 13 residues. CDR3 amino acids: CASTPQHPGPLHF. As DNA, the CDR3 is TGTGCCAGCACACCACAACACCCCGGGCCCCTCCACTTT.

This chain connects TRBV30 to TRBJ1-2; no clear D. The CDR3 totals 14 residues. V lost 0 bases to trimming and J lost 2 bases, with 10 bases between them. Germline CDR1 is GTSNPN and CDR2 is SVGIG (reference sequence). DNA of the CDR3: TGTGCCTGGAGTGTAACCGCTTCAAACTATGGCTACACCTTC. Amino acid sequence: CAWSVTASNYGYTF.

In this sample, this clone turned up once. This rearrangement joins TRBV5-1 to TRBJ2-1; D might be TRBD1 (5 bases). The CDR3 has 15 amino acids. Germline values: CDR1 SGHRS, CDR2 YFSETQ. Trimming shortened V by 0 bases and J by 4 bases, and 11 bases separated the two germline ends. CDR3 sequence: CASSLGPGQYNEQFF. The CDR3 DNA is TGCGCCAGCAGCTTGGGGCCAGGGCAGTACAATGAGCAGTTCTTC.

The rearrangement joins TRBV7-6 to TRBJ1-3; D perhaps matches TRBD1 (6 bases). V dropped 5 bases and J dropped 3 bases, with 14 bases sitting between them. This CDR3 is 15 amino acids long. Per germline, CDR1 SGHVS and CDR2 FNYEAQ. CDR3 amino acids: CASSPGGQGGNTIYF. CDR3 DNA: TGTGCCAGCAGCCCCGGGGGGCAGGGTGGAAACACCATATATTTT. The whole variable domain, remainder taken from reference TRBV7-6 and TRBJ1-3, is GAGVSQSPRYKVTKRGQDVALRCDPISGHVSLYWYRQALGQGPEFLTYFNYEAQQDKSGLPNDRFSAERPEGSISTLTIQRTEQRDSAMYRCASSPGGQGGNTIYFGEGSWLTVV.

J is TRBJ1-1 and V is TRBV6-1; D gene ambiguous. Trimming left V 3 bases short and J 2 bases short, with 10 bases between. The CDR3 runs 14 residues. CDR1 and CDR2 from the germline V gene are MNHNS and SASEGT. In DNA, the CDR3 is TGTGCCAGCAGTGACCGACGGGCAAACACTGAAGCTTTCTTT. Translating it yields CASSDRRANTEAFF.